Below, one T cell receptor beta chain is given with its context. Its antigen is not yet known. This entry belongs to a study of cytomegalovirus exposure and HLA in healthy donors (dated by TCRdb to between 2016 and 2019). With regard to the full study: An earlier analysis of 587 of the donors reported over 250 Gb of sequence data and 117 million unique TCR beta sequences obtained from around 170 million T cells. In addition to the first cohort of approximately 670 subjects, a separate validation cohort of over 90 different subjects was used. High-throughput TCR immunosequencing, statistical association of individual TCRs with disease status, and machine learning were combined to predict cytomegalovirus infection status. Alongside the repertoire data, information on donor age, sex, ethnicity and CMV serostatus was compiled. On average, 235,054 unique TCR beta nucleotide sequences were sequenced per donor among some 430 genotyped donors of the cohort, with roughly 18% of those sequences being non-productive. Class I and class II HLA loci were covered by the typing at four-digit resolution. Several DR-DQ haplotypes were treated as single units for association and clustering because of strong linkage in the cohort. To study patterns of TCR occurrence, a later analysis re-analyzed previously published TCR beta repertoires from several hundred donors and added high-resolution HLA genotyping. An early release that covered some 630 HLA-typed donors contained around 300 gigabases of sequencing data and tens of millions of unique TCR sequences. To decide whether each TCR beta V gene segment behaved as functional or pseudogenic, an earlier analysis of several hundred of the donors relied on high-throughput TCR beta sequencing. The study profiled the T cell repertoires of under 850 subjects by immunosequencing and related them to cytomegalovirus serostatus. The number of typed donors differed by locus: about 620-630 for A, B, C, DRB1 and DQB1; roughly 510 for DQA1; 606 for DPA1; and some 470 for DPB1. Of the 398 genotyped donors, approximately 83% fell in the genetic ancestry cluster associated with self-reported Caucasian donors. Every repertoire in the discovery cohort had been generated on one and the same sequencing platform. The aim of the study was to test whether cataloging public T cell receptors could identify signatures of past pathogen exposure. The later analysis used no new phenotypic data to find candidate immune exposures, relying instead on TCR beta sequences and their occurrence across donors. In a later genetic analysis, genome-wide SNP genotypes for about three fifths of the roughly 670 donors were used, and that subset was treated as a discovery cohort. Broad study findings and their caveats: In both the original and validation cohorts, the classifier was reported to diagnose cytomegalovirus status with high specificity and sensitivity. In a later analysis, HLA-associated TCR beta chains were found to be more clonally expanded and to have lower generation probabilities than equally common non-associated chains. In a later genetic analysis, fewer N-insertions in productive TCRs were reported among donors in an Asian-associated ancestry cluster than the approximately 670-donor mean. In a later analysis, the rate of TCR association differed among HLA loci, with DRB1 alleles having the most associated TCRs and HLA-C alleles having the fewest. When HLA alleles, especially DR and DQ, strongly co-occurred, attributing TCR associations to individual alleles was difficult. Sequencing depth was assumed to be roughly uniform across donors in the presence/absence analyses, though that assumption may not hold. Because the 87-base-pair reads could not distinguish some IMGT-functional V segments, including TRBV6-2 and TRBV6-3, those segments were excluded. The authors suggested that the approach could potentially be extended to other disease states and immunological phenotypes. In an earlier analysis of 587 of the donors, most TCR beta V segments appeared in productive rearrangements about 87% or about 30% of the time, broadly matching IMGT annotations. About 15 rarely observed V segments, including chromosome 9 orphons, were excluded from the earlier analysis of several hundred of the donors because counts were too low. In this cohort, only TCR beta chains were sequenced, and detectable features were limited by the absence of alpha or paired-chain data. The sequencing pipeline was judged likely to have produced a cluster of highly shared sequence variants as a technical artifact. A further reported finding was that TCR beta sequences accurately predicted the HLA-A and HLA-B alleles for most subjects in the first cohort. HLA typing was unavailable for some donors at each locus, so association tests used only the typed subset. For the cohort, immune exposure information was limited to CMV serostatus. Several of the top co-occurrence clusters appeared to be linked to parvovirus B19, influenza, CMV and Epstein-Barr virus, according to a later analysis. Across donors, most TCR sequences were observed very rarely, whereas some public TCRs were present in many individuals. A later genetic analysis associated a missense DCLRE1C variant with V-gene and J-gene trimming of TCR beta chains, and an independent cohort replicated the association. In vitro tests confirmed that a few of the cytomegalovirus-associated TCR beta chains recognize cytomegalovirus antigens. Most CMV-associated TCR beta chains appeared to be HLA-restricted in a later analysis, and the HLA associations seemed to be driven largely by CMV exposure. The study listed 164 TCR beta chains as associated with cytomegalovirus. Correlated functional status among segregating V segments might reflect linkage disequilibrium, but an unknown experimental factor could not be ruled out. Specific HLA alleles were associated with 15,000 to 20,000 TCR beta sequences at a false discovery rate of 0.05 in a later analysis.

The cohort consisted of fewer than 700 healthy bone marrow donors. Cohort members were all nominally healthy when sampled, although unrecorded immune exposures were likely present. The donor was CMV seropositive and belonged to the group of some 290 seropositive cohort members. Each donor provided a peripheral blood sample, and peripheral blood mononuclear cells were used for TCR beta sequencing. The Qiagen DNeasy Blood Extraction Kit was used to extract genomic DNA from the blood cell samples. The germline V gene specifies MNHEY as CDR1 and SVGAGI as CDR2. Trimming costs V 9 bases and J 1 base, and their ends lie 6 bases apart. From the cysteine through the phenylalanine, the CDR3 covers 12 amino acids. Of all the DNA, just the CDR3 is kept, 36 bases in frame from base 1. Library preparation used the immunoSEQ multiplex PCR assay. A mixture of 60 forward primers for TCR Vbeta segments and 13 reverse primers for TCR Jbeta segments was used in the multiplex PCR. A multiplex PCR assay on genomic DNA amplified the CDR3 region of rearranged TCR beta genes. The Illumina HiSeq System was used to sequence the amplified TCR beta libraries as 87-base-pair reads. The authors processed their data as follows. Across the 670 or so repertoires, a later analysis counted about 81 million unique TCR beta chains, around 11 million of which were shared by at least two donors. To remove PCR and sequencing errors, raw reads were error-corrected and collapsed into unique sequences using a nearest-neighbor algorithm that merged closely related sequences. To assign V, D and J gene segments, CDR3 sequences were aligned to IMGT reference sequences. For a sequence to be retained, a match of at least six nucleotides to both a V gene segment and a J gene segment was required. A rearrangement counted as productive if the CDR3 had no stop codons and remained in frame with V and J, and every other rearrangement counted as non-productive. CDR3 was defined by IMGT convention, running from the second conserved V-encoded cysteine to the conserved J-encoded phenylalanine. The earlier analysis of 587 of the donors excluded sequences that lacked an unambiguous match to a single V gene segment. In an earlier analysis of approximately 550 of the donors, V segments were called functional above 56.7% productive rearrangements and were called segregating when the between-donor standard deviation exceeded 5%. A statistical classification framework was developed to diagnose cytomegalovirus status using the catalog of TCR beta chain sequences. V and J gene assignment, in a later analysis, came from comparing TCR nucleotide sequences with IMGT/GENE-DB human TR gene sequences. A later analysis assigned CDR3 sequences and most-parsimonious VDJ recombination scenarios with the TCRdist pipeline. A later analysis defined each TCR beta chain by its CDR3 amino acid sequence plus V-gene family, and excluded reads lacking a unique V-gene family. In a later analysis, around 600 highly shared, low-generation-probability nucleotide sequences were removed to address suspected cross-contamination and a sequencing artifact. In a later analysis, a clonal expansion index for each public chain was calculated from normalized within-repertoire ranks of inferred template counts. Generation probabilities in a later analysis came from a VDJ recombination model fitted to out-of-frame rearrangements, and those results were checked against IGoR. In a later analysis, hypergeometric tests were used to score TCR-TCR, TCR-HLA and TCR-CMV co-occurrence, with a repertoire-size bias correction applied to TCR pairs. False discovery rates were estimated in a later analysis by permuting HLA or CMV assignments 20 times. In a later analysis, co-occurring TCRs were grouped with DBSCAN, and TCRdist sequence similarity was added when clustering was performed within HLA-allele-positive subsets. Co-occurrence clustering excluded repertoires with fewer than 30,000 or more than 120,000 public chains, plus five with anomalous nucleotide sharing. What TCRdb holds here is the immuneACCESS table cut down to in-frame rearrangements. Part of the clones is not present; checked against another copy, under half of the missing clones reflect an unresolved V gene, and the others are unexplained. From that table come the V and J calls and clone size; the DNA was used to work out D and trimming. The sample's records list just over 200,000 clones. Together, the top ten hold 1.1% of the sample.

Sequencing was carried out using PBMCs. The chain employs TRBV6-5 and TRBJ2-2; the D gene lacks a confident call. The TCR was taken from a girl aged 2-10 years in good health and CMV-seropositive. The nucleotide sequence reads as follows: TGTGCCAGTTCGAGGAACACCGGGGAGCTGTTTTTT. This translates into CASSRNTGELFF.